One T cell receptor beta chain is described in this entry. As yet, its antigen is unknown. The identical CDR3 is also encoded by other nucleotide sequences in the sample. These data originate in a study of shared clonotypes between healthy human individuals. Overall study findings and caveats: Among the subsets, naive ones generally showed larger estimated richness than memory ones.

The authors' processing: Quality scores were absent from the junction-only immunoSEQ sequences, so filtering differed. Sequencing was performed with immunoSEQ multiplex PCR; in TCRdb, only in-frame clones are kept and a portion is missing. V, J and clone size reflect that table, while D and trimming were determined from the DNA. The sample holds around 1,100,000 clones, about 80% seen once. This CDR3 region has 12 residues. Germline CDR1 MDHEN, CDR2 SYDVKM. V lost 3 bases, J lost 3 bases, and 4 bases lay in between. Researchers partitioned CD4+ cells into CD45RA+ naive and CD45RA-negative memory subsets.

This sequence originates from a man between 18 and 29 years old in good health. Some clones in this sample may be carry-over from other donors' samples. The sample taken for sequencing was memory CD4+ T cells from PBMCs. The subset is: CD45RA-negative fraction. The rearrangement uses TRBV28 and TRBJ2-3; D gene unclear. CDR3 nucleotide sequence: TGTGCCAGCAGTTTGGGAACAGATACGCAGTATTTT. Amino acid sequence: CASSLGTDTQYF.